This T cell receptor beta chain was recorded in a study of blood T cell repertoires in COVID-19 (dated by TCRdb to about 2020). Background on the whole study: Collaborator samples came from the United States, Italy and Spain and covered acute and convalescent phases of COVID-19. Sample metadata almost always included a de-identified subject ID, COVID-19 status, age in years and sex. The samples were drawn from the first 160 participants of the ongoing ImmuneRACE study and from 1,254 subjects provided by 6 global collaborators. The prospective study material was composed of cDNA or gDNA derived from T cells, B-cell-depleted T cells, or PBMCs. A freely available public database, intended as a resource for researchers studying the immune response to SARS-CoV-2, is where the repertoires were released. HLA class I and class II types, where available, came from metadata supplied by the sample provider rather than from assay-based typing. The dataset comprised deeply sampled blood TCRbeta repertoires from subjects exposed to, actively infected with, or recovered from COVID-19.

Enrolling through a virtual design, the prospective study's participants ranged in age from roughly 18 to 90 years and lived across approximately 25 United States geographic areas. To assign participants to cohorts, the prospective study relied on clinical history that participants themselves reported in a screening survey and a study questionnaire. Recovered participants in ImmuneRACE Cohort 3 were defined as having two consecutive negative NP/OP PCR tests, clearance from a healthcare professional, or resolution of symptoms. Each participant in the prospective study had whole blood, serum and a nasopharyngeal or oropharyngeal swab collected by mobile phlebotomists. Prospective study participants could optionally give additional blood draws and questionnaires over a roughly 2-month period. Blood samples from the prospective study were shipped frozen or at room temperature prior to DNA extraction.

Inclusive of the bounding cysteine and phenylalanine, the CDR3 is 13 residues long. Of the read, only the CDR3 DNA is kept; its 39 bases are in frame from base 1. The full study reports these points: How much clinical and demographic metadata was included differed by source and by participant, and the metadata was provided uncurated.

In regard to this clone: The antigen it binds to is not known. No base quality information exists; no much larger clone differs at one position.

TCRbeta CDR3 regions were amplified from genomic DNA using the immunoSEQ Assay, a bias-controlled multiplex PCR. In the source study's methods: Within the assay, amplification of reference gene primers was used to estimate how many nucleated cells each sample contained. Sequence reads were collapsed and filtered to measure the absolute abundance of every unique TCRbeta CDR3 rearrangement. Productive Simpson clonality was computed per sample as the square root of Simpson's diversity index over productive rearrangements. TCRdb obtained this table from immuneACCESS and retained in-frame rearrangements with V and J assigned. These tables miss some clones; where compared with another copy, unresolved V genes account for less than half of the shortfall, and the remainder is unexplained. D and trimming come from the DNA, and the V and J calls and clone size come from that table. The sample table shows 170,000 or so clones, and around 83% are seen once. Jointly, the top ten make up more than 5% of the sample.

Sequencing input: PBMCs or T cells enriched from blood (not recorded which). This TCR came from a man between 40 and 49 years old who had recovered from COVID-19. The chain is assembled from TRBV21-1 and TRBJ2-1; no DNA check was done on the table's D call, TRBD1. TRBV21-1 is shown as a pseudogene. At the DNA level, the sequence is TGTGCCAGCAGCAAAGCGCGTCAGGACAGGGAGTTCTTC. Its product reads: CASSKARQDREFF.